This is a list of T cell receptor beta chains from one sample in a study of OX40 agonist ivuxolimab in advanced cancers. Clones were sequenced by immunoSEQ multiplex PCR, and TCRdb holds only the in-frame ones, with some missing. The sample carries tens of thousands of clones, roughly 90% recorded once. The sequencing used CD4+ or CD8+ T cells sorted from blood, collected in a trial of the OX40 agonist ivuxolimab. The source is an adult with an advanced solid tumor such as melanoma, head and neck, liver or kidney cancer. Each CDR3 is given with its conserved first and last residue. The D gene is left open where the match is weak. Clone size appears in some rows only: once, few, many, or a class for an expanded clone.

>TRBJ2-2|NA|TRBV5-1|TRBD2
CASSLAGAGPTGELFF
TGCGCCAGCAGCTTGGCCGGAGCGGGACCCACCGGGGAGCTGTTTTTT
>TRBJ1-4|NA|TRBV5-1|NA
CASSFGRGGDEKLFF
TGCGCCAGCAGCTTTGGAAGGGGGGGAGATGAAAAACTGTTTTTT
>TRBJ2-1|NA|TRBV12-5|TRBD2
CASGLRPSGRHHNEQFF
TGTGCTAGTGGTTTGCGGCCTAGCGGGAGGCACCACAATGAGCAGTTCTTC
>TRBJ2-3|NA|TRBV5-1|NA
CASSPLQRTDTQYF
TGCGCCAGCAGCCCGCTACAGAGGACAGATACGCAGTATTTT
>TRBJ2-3|NA|TRBV9|TRBD2
CASSAPAGTSDADTQYF
TGTGCCAGCAGCGCCCCCGCGGGGACTAGCGATGCAGATACGCAGTATTTT
>TRBJ2-1|NA|TRBV9|NA
CASSLQGGATPYNEQFF
TGTGCCAGCAGCCTCCAGGGGGGGGCGACCCCCTACAATGAGCAGTTCTTC
>TRBJ2-1|few|TRBV5-1|NA
CASRLTGPGDEQFF
TGCGCCAGCAGGCTCACAGGGCCGGGGGATGAGCAGTTCTTC
>TRBJ1-1|NA|TRBV2|NA
CASSPSRSNTEAFF
TGTGCCAGCAGCCCTTCCCGGTCGAACACTGAAGCTTTCTTT
>TRBJ2-7|NA|TRBV28|NA
CASSPRTPYLINREQYF
TGTGCCAGCAGTCCGCGGACACCGTACCTCATAAATCGCGAGCAGTACTTC
>TRBJ2-5|NA|TRBV5-1|TRBD2
CASSLAGSQETQYF
TGCGCCAGCAGCCTAGCGGGGTCCCAAGAGACCCAGTACTTC
>TRBJ2-7|once|TRBV11-2|TRBD1
CASSSGTAYEQYF
TGTGCCAGCAGCTCTGGGACAGCCTACGAGCAGTACTTC
>TRBJ2-3|NA|TRBV10-3|NA
CAISESGGTDTQYF
TGTGCCATCAGTGAGTCCGGGGGCACAGATACGCAGTATTTT
>TRBJ1-5|NA|TRBV6-5|TRBD1
CASRETGGMNQPQHF
TGTGCCAGCAGAGAAACAGGGGGCATGAATCAGCCCCAGCATTTT
>TRBJ2-7|NA|TRBV7-8|NA
CASSLGVGGLYEQYF
TGTGCCAGCAGCCTAGGGGTGGGGGGCCTCTACGAGCAGTACTTC
>TRBJ2-7|NA|TRBV5-4|NA
CASSLITGGTYEQYF
TGTGCCAGCAGCTTGATTACAGGCGGGACCTACGAGCAGTACTTC
>TRBJ1-1|NA|TRBV5-1|NA
CASSLAALGLGNTEAFF
TGCGCCAGCAGCTTGGCCGCGCTGGGGTTGGGGAACACTGAAGCTTTCTTT
>TRBJ1-6|NA|TRBV14|NA
CASSQRASPLHF
TGTGCCAGCAGCCAAAGGGCGTCACCCCTCCACTTT
>TRBJ1-1|NA|TRBV18|NA
CASSGPNTEAFF
TGTGCCAGCTCAGGGCCAAACACTGAAGCTTTCTTT
>TRBJ2-1|NA|TRBV7-9|TRBD1
CASSPNRGHYNEQFF
TGTGCCAGCAGCCCAAACAGGGGCCATTACAATGAGCAGTTCTTC
>TRBJ2-7|NA|TRBV28|NA
CASTSKFYEQYF
TGTGCCAGCACGAGCAAATTCTACGAGCAGTACTTC
>TRBJ1-6|NA|TRBV2|NA
CASSALREASPLHF
TGTGCCAGCAGTGCCCTACGGGAGGCTTCACCCCTCCACTTT
>TRBJ2-6|NA|TRBV5-1|NA
CASHPGDSFSGANVLTF
TGCGCCAGCCACCCGGGGGACAGCTTCTCTGGGGCCAACGTCCTGACTTTC